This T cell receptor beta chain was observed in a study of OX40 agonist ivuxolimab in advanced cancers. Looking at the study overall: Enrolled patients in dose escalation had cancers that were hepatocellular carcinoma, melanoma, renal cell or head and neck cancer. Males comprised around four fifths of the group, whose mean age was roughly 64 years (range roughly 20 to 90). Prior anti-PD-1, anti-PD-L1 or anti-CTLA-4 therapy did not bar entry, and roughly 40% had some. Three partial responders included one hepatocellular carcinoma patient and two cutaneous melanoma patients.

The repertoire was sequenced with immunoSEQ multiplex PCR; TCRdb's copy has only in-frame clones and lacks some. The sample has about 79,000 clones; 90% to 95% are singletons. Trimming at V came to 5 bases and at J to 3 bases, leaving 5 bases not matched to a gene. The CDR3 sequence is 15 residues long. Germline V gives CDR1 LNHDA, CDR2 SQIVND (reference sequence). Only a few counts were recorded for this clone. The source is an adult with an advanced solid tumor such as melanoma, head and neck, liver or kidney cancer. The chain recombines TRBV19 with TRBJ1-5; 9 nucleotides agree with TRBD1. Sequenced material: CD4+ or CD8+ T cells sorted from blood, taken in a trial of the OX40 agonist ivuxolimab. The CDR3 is CASSFGQGINQPQHF. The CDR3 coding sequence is TGTGCCAGTAGTTTTGGACAGGGGATCAATCAGCCCCAGCATTTT.